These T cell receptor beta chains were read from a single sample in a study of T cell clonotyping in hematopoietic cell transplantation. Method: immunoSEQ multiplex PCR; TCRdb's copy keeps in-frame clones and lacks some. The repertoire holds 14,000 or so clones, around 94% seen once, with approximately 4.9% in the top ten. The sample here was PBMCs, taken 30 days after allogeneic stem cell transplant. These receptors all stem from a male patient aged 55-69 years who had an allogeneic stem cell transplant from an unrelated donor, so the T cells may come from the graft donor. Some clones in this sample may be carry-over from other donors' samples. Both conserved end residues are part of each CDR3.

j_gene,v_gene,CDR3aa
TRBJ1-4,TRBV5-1,CASSFAPSLGEKLFF
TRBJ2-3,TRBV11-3,CASSTGQDLITDTQYF
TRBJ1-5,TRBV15,CATSRGAQPQHF
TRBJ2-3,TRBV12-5,CASGLGGVMVGDTQYF
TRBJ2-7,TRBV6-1,CASSEANREQYF
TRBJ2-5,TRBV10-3,CAIISPETQYF
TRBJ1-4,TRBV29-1,CSVATGATNEKLFF
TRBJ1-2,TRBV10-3,CAISEMSRHGYTF
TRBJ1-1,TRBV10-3,CASRQEMNTEAFF
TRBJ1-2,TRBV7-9,CASSHTLVGPRGGYTF
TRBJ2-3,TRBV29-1,CSVDTGTDTQYF
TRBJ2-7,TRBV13,CASSLEPDSYEQYF
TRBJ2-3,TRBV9,CASSVAGLDTQYF
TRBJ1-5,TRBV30,CAWTDRGRNNQPQHF
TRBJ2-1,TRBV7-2,CASNEGGYNEQFF
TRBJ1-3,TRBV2,CASSEGGNTIYF
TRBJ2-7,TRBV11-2,CASSRTAYEQYF
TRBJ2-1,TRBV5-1,CASSWAGASSYNEQFF
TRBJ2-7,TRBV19,CAVSQGNGINYEQYF
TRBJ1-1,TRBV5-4,CASSITANTEAFF
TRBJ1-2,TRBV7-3,CASSPHNGINYGYTF
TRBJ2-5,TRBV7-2,CASSSTGIQETQYF
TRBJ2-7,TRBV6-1,CASSEATGEDEQYF
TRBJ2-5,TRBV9,CASSVRTGSQETQYF
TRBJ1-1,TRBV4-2,CASSQEVNRGSTEAFF
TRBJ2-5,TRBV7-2,CASSLDSGQGSRTQYF
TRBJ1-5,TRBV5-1,CASSLGGSNQPQHF